This T cell receptor beta chain originates from a study of vaccination and CD4 T cells after COVID-19. For the study at large: In the convalescent cohort, there were six males and four females, two of them Hispanic. Control cultures were supplied with a CEFX pool, an HIV-1 Nef pool, or no peptide at all. In culture, cells were exposed to overlapping spike peptides from SARS-CoV-2, HCoV-NL63, HCoV-OC43 and HCoV-229E.

This clonotype is termed large (0.1 to 1%). Antigen specificity is unknown. One end of the junction is discordant with germline, which a read error may explain. Germline CDR1 reads SGHAT; CDR2 reads FQNNGV. The CDR3 contains 12 residues. Sample treatment: roughly 10-day PBMC culture with coronavirus spike peptide pools or control peptides (ViraFEST assay). In this cohort, PCR tests turned positive between March and December 2020, predating US Alpha, Beta and Delta variants. Cultured CD4+ T cells had their DNA profiled by the Oncomine TCR Beta short-read assay. One entry per CDR3 protein results from TCRdb running MiXCR on the PCR reads. Of a few thousand distinct CDR3 sequences listed, 48% are singletons.

The genes are TRBV11-2 and TRBJ2-7; D is possibly TRBD2 (5 bases). The sample comprised CD4+ T cells from blood, cultured in vitro. This TCR came from a human donor who had recovered from COVID-19. CDR3 nucleotide sequence: TGTGCCAGCAGCTTTTCGGGAATAGAAAGGATGTTC. This encodes CASSFSGIERMF. The whole variable domain, remainder taken from reference TRBV11-2 and TRBJ2-7, is EAGVAQSPRYKIIEKRQSVAFWCNPISGHATLYWYQQILGQGPKLLIQFQNNGVVDDSQLPKDRFSAERLKGVDSTLKIQPAKLEDSAVYLCASSFSGIERMFGPGTRLTVT.